The 27 T cell receptor beta chains below all came from one sample that was sequenced in a study of T-cell reconstitution after alpha-beta-depleted transplantation in children. A library of TCRbeta sequences, prepared with unique molecular identifiers, was generated. TCRdb itself ran the PCR reads through MiXCR, one entry per CDR3 protein. The table includes about 600,000 distinct CDR3 sequences, roughly 23% detected once. Sample: PBMCs, mostly from graft donor cells, taken 360 days after TCRalphabeta/CD19-depleted stem cell transplant. The receptors here all came from a boy less than two years old who had a stem cell transplant for acute myeloid leukemia, so the T cells may come from the graft donor.

This clonotype was recorded a few times. The chain is built from TRBV20-1 and TRBJ2-7, with D perhaps being TRBD1 or TRBD2 (5 bases each). This CDR3 region has 16 residues. Per germline, CDR1 DFQATT and CDR2 SNEGSKA (reference sequence). Trimming stripped 3 bases from V and 2 bases from J, with 20 bases between. The CDR3 DNA reads TGCAGTGCTAGGGGACGAGTACTTGGTACTACCTACGAGCAGTACTTC. This encodes CSARGRVLGTTYEQYF.

This clonotype was recorded a few times. The chain carries TRBV5-1 and TRBJ1-6, with 9 bases that match TRBD1. Trimming took 0 bases from V and 0 from J; bases not matched to a gene: 10. Germline V gives CDR1 SGHRS, CDR2 YFSETQ. The CDR3 is made up of 20 amino acids. The CDR3 region has the DNA TGCGCCAGCAGCTTGGGGGGACAGGGATATCGGAGCTCCTATAATTCACCCCTCCACTTT. Its protein is CASSLGGQGYRSSYNSPLHF.

The chain couples TRBV6-6 to TRBJ1-6; no clear D. CDR3 size: 13 residues. Germline CDR1 and CDR2: MNHNY and SVGAGI (reference sequence). Trimming removed 0 bases from V and 10 bases from J, with 7 bases in between. The CDR3 reads CASSYSSGSPLHF. In DNA, the CDR3 is TGTGCCAGCAGTTACTCATCGGGCTCACCCCTCCACTTT.

This chain uses TRBV6-2 or TRBV6-3 with TRBJ2-1; 9 bases map to TRBD1. Germline CDR1 is MNHEY and CDR2 is SVGEGT. The CDR3 has 15 amino acids. V lost 2 bases and J lost 2; bases outside the gene matches: 1. The CDR3: CASSYRQGAYNEQFF. For the CDR3, the DNA is TGTGCCAGCAGTTACAGACAGGGGGCCTACAATGAGCAGTTCTTC.

This clonotype was recorded many times. The gene calls are TRBV24-1 and TRBJ2-7, with D uncertain. Germline CDR1 KGHDR, CDR2 SFDVKD. The V and J ends lost 3 bases and 2 bases respectively, with 4 bases between them. CDR3 size: 12 residues. The DNA of the CDR3 is TGTGCCACCAGTGATCGGACCTACGAGCAGTACGTC. Its translation is CATSDRTYEQYV.

This clonotype appeared a few times. The chain has TRBV20-1 and TRBJ1-6, with a possible D match to TRBD1 (5 bases). This CDR3 is 17 amino acids long. Trimming shortened V by 3 bases and J by 2 bases, and 17 bases separated the two germline ends. CDR1 is DFQATT and CDR2 is SNEGSKA in the germline V gene (reference sequence). The CDR3 coding sequence is TGCAGTGCTAGCGGTAGCTTTCAGGGCCCCTATAATTCACCCCTCCACTTT. As protein: CSASGSFQGPYNSPLHF.

This clonotype has just a few counts. The chain joins TRBV6-2 or TRBV6-3 to TRBJ1-5; 8 bases line up with TRBD1. Germline lookup yields CDR1 MNHEY and CDR2 SVGEGT. This CDR3 has 14 residues. The trim removed 2 bases at V and 6 bases at J, leaving 3 bases unmatched. CDR3 amino acids: CASSYGQGSQPQHF. In DNA, the CDR3 is TGTGCCAGCAGTTACGGACAGGGAAGTCAGCCCCAGCATTTT.

The chain recombines TRBV10-3 with TRBJ2-7, with D perhaps matching TRBD2 (5 bases). CDR1 is ENHRY and CDR2 is SYGVKD in the germline V gene. The CDR3 is 12 amino acids. Trimming removed 6 bases from V and 6 bases from J, with 12 bases in between. CDR3 amino acids: CAISLAGGEQYV. Here the CDR3 DNA reads TGTGCCATCAGCCTAGCAGGCGGCGAGCAGTACGTC.

V usage is TRBV12-3 or TRBV12-4 and J usage is TRBJ2-1, with 8 bases identical to TRBD1. The CDR3 contains 17 residues. Trimming removed 6 bases from V and 3 bases from J; junction bases left unmatched: 13. CDR3: CASSLSNGQGFYNEQFF. The CDR3, as DNA: TGTGCCAGCAGCCTTTCAAACGGACAGGGATTCTACAATGAGCAGTTCTTC.

With regard to this clonotype: A read error is possible here, since a much larger clone lies one base away. The CDR3 region is CSATSGEYKQYF. The CDR3 DNA sequence: TGCAGCGCCACTAGCGGGGAGTACAAGCAGTACTTC. The rearrangement joins TRBV20-1 to TRBJ2-7; the match to TRBD2 covers 10 bases. The CDR3 runs to 12 residues. CDR1 is DFQATT and CDR2 is SNEGSKA in the germline V gene (reference sequence).

Many counts were recorded for this clonotype. This rearrangement joins TRBV20-1 to TRBJ2-7; a possible D gene is TRBD1 (5 bases). Trimming took 3 bases from V and 3 from J, leaving 6 bases between them. The CDR3 covers 11 residues. Germline loops: CDR1 DFQATT, CDR2 SNEGSKA (reference sequence). The CDR3 coding sequence is TGCAGTGCTAGCAGGGACTACGAGCAGTACGTC. Its translation is CSASRDYEQYV.

The genes are TRBV7-2 and TRBJ2-5, with D uncertain. CDR3 size: 14 residues. V was cut by 2 bases and J by 5 bases, with 12 bases left in between. Germline lookup yields CDR1 SGHTA and CDR2 FQGNSA. CDR3 sequence (DNA): TGTGCCAGCAGCTTAACGCTCCTTAGGGAGACCCAGTACTTC. Translated, it gives CASSLTLLRETQYF.

This clonotype appeared a few times. V gene TRBV12-3 or TRBV12-4 combines with J gene TRBJ1-3; D uncertain. The ends were cut back, 7 bases at V and 11 bases at J, with 15 bases in the middle. The CDR3 covers 12 residues. As DNA, the CDR3 is TGTGCCAGCACCCTAAACGAGGGAGCCATATATTTT. Residues: CASTLNEGAIYF.

At least ten counts were recorded for this clonotype. CDR3 in DNA: TGTGCCAGCAGTTATACCTCCTCACCCCTCCACTTT. Residues: CASSYTSSPLHF. This sequence joins TRBV6-5 and TRBJ1-6; D remains unclear. V was trimmed by 3 bases and J by 10 bases, leaving 7 bases between them. This CDR3 contains 12 residues. Germline values: CDR1 MNHEY, CDR2 SVGAGI.

The chain recombines TRBV5-1 with TRBJ2-1, with TRBD1 identical over 8 bases. Germline CDR1 reads SGHRS; CDR2 reads YFSETQ. This CDR3 contains 15 residues. Losses at the gene ends were 3 bases for V and 9 bases for J; bases not matched to a gene: 11. The CDR3 sequence is CASSSGQGARGEQFF. The DNA for the CDR3 is TGCGCCAGCAGCTCCGGGCAGGGGGCGCGGGGTGAGCAGTTCTTC.

This clonotype was counted ten times or more. This chain uses TRBV20-1 with TRBJ1-5; possible D gene TRBD1, 6 bases. This CDR3 spans 14 amino acids. V gave up 4 bases and J gave up 6 bases, with 16 bases separating them. The germline V gene encodes CDR1 DFQATT and CDR2 SNEGSKA (reference sequence). The DNA of the CDR3 is TGCAGTGCTATCGGACAGCTCGGGGGTCAGCCCCAGCATTTT. The encoded protein is CSAIGQLGGQPQHF.

This sequence joins TRBV3-1 and TRBJ2-5; D might be TRBD1 or TRBD2, each matching 6 bases. The CDR3 totals 15 residues. CDR1 is LGHDT, CDR2 YNNKEL, per germline (reference sequence). The ends were cut back, 2 bases at V and 5 bases at J, with 15 bases in the middle. This CDR3 reads CASSQFLGAGETQYF. As DNA, the CDR3 is TGTGCCAGCAGCCAATTCCTGGGGGCGGGGGAGACCCAGTACTTC.

The rearrangement uses TRBV6-2 or TRBV6-3 and TRBJ2-5; D is ambiguous. Germline assignment: CDR1 MNHEY and CDR2 SVGEGT. The ends were cut back, 2 bases at V and 6 bases at J, with 10 bases in the middle. CDR3 size: 13 residues. The CDR3 bases are TGTGCCAGCAGTTACGTGGGGTGGCAGACCCAGTACTTC. The encoded protein is CASSYVGWQTQYF.

This clonotype was detected many times. The CDR3 protein is CSALVAAEAFF. The CDR3 coding sequence is TGCAGTGCTCTTGTCGCCGCTGAAGCTTTCTTT. This chain links TRBV20-1 with TRBJ1-1; D unresolved. The V and J ends lost 5 bases and 6 bases respectively, with 10 bases between them. This CDR3 has 11 residues. Germline loops: CDR1 DFQATT, CDR2 SNEGSKA (reference sequence).

Of note for this clonotype: A much larger clone lies a single base off, so this may be a read error. This sequence joins TRBV29-1 and TRBJ2-7; D unresolved. The CDR3 consists of 13 residues. Germline loops: CDR1 SQVTM, CDR2 ANQGSEA. CDR3 in amino acids: CSVEDTSRNEQCF. Written as DNA, the CDR3 is TGCAGCGTTGAAGATACCTCGAGGAACGAGCAGTGCTTC.

This clonotype was picked up a small number of times. The V call is TRBV12-3 or TRBV12-4, the J call TRBJ1-5; D uncertain. The V and J ends lost 5 bases and 6 bases respectively, with 14 bases between them. This CDR3 is built from 14 residues. The CDR3 reads CASSLRQEGQPQHF. As DNA, the CDR3 is TGTGCCAGCAGTCTCAGGCAGGAAGGTCAGCCCCAGCATTTT.

This clonotype was picked up a small number of times. The chain joins TRBV29-1 to TRBJ2-7, with 11 bases lining up with TRBD2. The ends lost 4 bases at V and 6 bases at J; junction bases unmatched: 14. The CDR3 is 16 residues long. Germline V gene lookup returns CDR1 SQVTM and CDR2 ANQGSEA. CDR3 bases: TGCAGCGTTGCCAGGTCATCAGGGCTAGCGGGGGGCGAGCAGTACTTC. Encoded protein: CSVARSSGLAGGEQYF.

The count of this clonotype is one. One base away lies a much larger clone, so this may be a sequencing read error. The final CDR3 position lacks the conserved phenylalanine or tryptophan, pointing to a likely read error. This rearrangement joins TRBV5-1 to TRBJ1-1; maybe TRBD1 (6 bases). CDR1 is SGHRS and CDR2 is YFSETQ in the germline V gene. The CDR3 contains 11 residues. V lost 4 bases, J lost 8 bases, and 9 bases lay in between. The CDR3 nucleotides are TGCGCCAGCAGCGGTGGACAGGAAGCTTTCTGT. Amino acids: CASSGGQEAFC.

The chain employs TRBV3-1 and TRBJ2-1; tentatively, D is TRBD1 (5 bases). Trimming cost V 0 bases and J 1 base, with 10 bases left between them. CDR3 length: 16 amino acids. CDR1 is LGHDT and CDR2 is YNNKEL in the germline V gene (reference sequence). CDR3 DNA: TGTGCCAGCAGCCAAGATTTCAGGGATTCCTACAATGAGCAGTTCTTC. It yields the protein CASSQDFRDSYNEQFF.

The chain is built from TRBV19 and TRBJ1-5, with no clear D. V lost 2 bases, J lost 0 bases, and 8 bases lay in between. The CDR3 is 15 residues long. The V gene's germline CDR1 is LNHDA and CDR2 SQIVND (reference sequence). In DNA, the CDR3 is TGTGCCAGTAGTATAAGTGGGAATAGCAATCAGCCCCAGCATTTT. The encoded protein is CASSISGNSNQPQHF.

Many counts were recorded for this clonotype. This chain links TRBV20-1 with TRBJ2-5; 7 nucleotides align to TRBD2. After removal of 4 bases from V and 2 bases from J, the junction contained 7 bases not matched to a gene. This CDR3 comprises 14 residues. CDR1 DFQATT and CDR2 SNEGSKA come from the germline V gene (reference sequence). The CDR3 DNA sequence: TGCAGTGCTAAGGTTCCAGCGGGGCAAGAGACCCAGTACTTC. It yields the protein CSAKVPAGQETQYF.

This clonotype was observed at least ten times. The chain couples TRBV29-1 to TRBJ2-1; 11 nucleotides match TRBD1. With V trimmed by 8 bases and J by 5 bases, 8 bases remained unmatched. CDR1 SQVTM and CDR2 ANQGSEA come from the germline V gene. The CDR3 spans 14 residues. The CDR3 region has the DNA TGCAGCTTCTCGGACAGGGGGCGGGACAATGAGCAGTTCTTC. It is translated as CSFSDRGRDNEQFF.